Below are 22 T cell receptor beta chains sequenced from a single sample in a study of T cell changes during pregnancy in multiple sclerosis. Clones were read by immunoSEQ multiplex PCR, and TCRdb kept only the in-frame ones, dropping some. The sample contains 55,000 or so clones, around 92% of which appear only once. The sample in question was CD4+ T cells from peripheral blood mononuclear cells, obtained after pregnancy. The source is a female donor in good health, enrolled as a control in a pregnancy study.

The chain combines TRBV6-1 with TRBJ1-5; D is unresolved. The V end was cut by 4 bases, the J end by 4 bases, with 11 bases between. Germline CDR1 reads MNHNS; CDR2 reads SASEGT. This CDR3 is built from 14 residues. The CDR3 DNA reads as TGTGCCAGCAGTGTAGTAAGGGAGAATCAGCCCCAGCATTTT. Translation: CASSVVRENQPQHF.

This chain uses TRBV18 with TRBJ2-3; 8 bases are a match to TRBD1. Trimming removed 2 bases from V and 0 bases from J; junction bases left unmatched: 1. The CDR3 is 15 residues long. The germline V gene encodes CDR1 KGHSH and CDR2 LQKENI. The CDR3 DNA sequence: TGTGCCAGCTCACCAAACAGGGGGAGCACAGATACGCAGTATTTT. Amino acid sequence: CASSPNRGSTDTQYF.

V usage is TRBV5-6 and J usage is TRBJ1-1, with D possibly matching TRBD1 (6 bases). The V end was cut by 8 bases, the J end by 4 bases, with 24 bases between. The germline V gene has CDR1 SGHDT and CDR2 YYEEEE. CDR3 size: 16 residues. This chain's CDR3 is CASRITGRGRGTEAFF. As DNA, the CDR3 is TGTGCCAGTAGAATCACAGGGAGAGGGAGGGGCACTGAAGCTTTCTTT.

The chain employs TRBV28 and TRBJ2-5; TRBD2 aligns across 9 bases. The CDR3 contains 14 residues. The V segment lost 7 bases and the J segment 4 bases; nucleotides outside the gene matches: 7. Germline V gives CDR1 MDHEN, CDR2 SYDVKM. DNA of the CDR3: TGTGCCAGCAAGGGCGGGGGGGTTTCAGAGACCCAGTACTTC. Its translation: CASKGGGVSETQYF.

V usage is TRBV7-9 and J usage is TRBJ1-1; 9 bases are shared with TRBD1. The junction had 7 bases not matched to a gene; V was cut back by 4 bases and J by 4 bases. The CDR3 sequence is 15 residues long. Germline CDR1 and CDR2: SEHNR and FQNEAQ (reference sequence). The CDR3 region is CASSSPGTGTTEAFF. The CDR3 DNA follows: TGTGCCAGCAGCTCGCCCGGGACAGGGACCACTGAAGCTTTCTTT.

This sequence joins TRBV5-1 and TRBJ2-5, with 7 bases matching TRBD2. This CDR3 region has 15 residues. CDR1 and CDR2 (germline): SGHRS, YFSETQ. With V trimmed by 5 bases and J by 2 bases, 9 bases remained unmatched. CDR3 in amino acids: CASRAVGGGQETQYF. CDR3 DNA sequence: TGCGCCAGCAGGGCGGTGGGCGGGGGACAAGAGACCCAGTACTTC.

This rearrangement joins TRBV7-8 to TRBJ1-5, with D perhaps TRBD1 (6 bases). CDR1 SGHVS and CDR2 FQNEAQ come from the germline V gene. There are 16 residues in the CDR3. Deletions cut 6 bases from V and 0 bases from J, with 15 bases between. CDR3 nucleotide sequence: TGTGCCAGCAGTTCCGAGGGGGTCTATAGCAATCAGCCCCAGCATTTT. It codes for CASSSEGVYSNQPQHF.

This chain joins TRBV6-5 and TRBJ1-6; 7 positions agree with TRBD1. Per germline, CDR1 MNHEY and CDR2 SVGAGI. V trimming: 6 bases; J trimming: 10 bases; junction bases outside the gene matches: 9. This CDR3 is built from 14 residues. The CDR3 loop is CASRPRQGGSPLHF. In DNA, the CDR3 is TGTGCCAGCAGACCCCGACAGGGCGGGTCACCCCTCCACTTT.

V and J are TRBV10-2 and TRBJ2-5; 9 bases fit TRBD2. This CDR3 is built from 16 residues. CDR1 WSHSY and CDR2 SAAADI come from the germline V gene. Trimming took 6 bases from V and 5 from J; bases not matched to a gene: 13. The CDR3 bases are TGCGCCAGCAGGGATAGCGGGGGCCCACGAGGGGAGACCCAGTACTTC. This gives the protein CASRDSGGPRGETQYF.

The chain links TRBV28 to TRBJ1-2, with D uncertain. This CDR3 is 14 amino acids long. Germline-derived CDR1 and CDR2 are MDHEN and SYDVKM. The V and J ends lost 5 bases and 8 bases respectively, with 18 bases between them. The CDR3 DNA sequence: TGTGCCAGCAGTCGGGCGGGGAGCTCGTCCGGCTACACCTTC. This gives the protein CASSRAGSSSGYTF.

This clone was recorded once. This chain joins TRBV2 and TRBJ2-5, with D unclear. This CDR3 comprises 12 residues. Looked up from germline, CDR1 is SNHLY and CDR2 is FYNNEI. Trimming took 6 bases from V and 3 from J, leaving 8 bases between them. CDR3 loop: CASRRSEETQYF. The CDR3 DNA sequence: TGTGCCAGCAGACGCTCGGAAGAGACCCAGTACTTC.

The DNA of the CDR3 is TGTGCCAGTCTTCTTCTCTCTGGAAACACCATATATTTT. Protein product: CASLLLSGNTIYF. The chain has TRBV7-9 and TRBJ1-3; no clear D. V lost 9 bases and J lost 0, with 9 bases in between. Germline CDR1 SEHNR, CDR2 FQNEAQ (reference sequence). This CDR3 has 13 residues.

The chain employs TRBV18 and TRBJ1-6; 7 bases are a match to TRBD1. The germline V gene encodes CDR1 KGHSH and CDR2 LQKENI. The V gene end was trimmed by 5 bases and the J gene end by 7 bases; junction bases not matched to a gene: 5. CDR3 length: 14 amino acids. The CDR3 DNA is TGTGCCAGCTCATGGGACAGACCCAATTCACCCCTCCACTTT. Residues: CASSWDRPNSPLHF. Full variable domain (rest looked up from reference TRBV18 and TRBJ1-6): NAGVMQNPRHLVRRRGQEARLRCSPMKGHSHVYWYRQLPEEGLKFMVYLQKENIIDESGMPKERFSAEFPKEGPSILRIQQVVRGDSAAYFCASSWDRPNSPLHFGNGTRLTVT.

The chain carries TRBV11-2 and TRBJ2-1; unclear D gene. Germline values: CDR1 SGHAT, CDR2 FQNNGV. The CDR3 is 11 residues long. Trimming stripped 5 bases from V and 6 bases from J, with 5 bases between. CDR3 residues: CASSPGNEQFF. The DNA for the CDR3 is TGTGCCAGCAGCCCCGGCAATGAGCAGTTCTTC. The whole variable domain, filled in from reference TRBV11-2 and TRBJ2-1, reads EAGVAQSPRYKIIEKRQSVAFWCNPISGHATLYWYQQILGQGPKLLIQFQNNGVVDDSQLPKDRFSAERLKGVDSTLKIQPAKLEDSAVYLCASSPGNEQFFGPGTRLTVL.

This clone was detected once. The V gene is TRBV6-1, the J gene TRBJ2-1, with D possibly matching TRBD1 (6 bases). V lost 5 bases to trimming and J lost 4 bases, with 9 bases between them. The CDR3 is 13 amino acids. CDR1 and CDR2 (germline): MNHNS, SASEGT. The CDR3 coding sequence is TGTGCCAGCAGTCTCACAGGGTACAATGAGCAGTTCTTC. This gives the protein CASSLTGYNEQFF.

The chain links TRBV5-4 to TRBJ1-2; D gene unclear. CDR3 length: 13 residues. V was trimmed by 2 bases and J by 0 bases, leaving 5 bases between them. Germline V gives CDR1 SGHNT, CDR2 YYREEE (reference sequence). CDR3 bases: TGTGCCAGCAGCTTAGGAGCTAACTATGGCTACACCTTC. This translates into CASSLGANYGYTF.

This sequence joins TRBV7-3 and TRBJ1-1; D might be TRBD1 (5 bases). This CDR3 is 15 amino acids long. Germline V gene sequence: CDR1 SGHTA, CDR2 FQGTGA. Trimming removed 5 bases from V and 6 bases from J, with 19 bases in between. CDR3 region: CASSPNGGKSPEAFF. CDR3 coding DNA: TGTGCCAGCAGCCCCAATGGGGGGAAGAGCCCTGAAGCTTTCTTT.

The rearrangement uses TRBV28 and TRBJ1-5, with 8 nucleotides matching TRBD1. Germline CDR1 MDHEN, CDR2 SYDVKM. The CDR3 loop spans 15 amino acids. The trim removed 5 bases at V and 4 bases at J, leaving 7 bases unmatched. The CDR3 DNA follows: TGTGCCAGCAGTGCGGGACAGGCTACGAATCAGCCCCAGCATTTT. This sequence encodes CASSAGQATNQPQHF.

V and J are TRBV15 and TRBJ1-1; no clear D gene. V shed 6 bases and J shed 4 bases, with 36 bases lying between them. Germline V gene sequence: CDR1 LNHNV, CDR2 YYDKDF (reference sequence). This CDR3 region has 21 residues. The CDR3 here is CATRKAPSRYNTRRELTEAFF. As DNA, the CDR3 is TGTGCCACCAGAAAAGCGCCATCGCGCTACAACACCCGCCGGGAGCTCACTGAAGCTTTCTTT.

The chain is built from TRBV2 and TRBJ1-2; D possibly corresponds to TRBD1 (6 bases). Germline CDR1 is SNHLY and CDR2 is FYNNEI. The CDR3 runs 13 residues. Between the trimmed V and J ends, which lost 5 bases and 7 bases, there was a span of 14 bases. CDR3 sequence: CASSPGTKGGYTF. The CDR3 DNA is TGTGCCAGCAGTCCCGGGACAAAGGGTGGCTACACCTTC.

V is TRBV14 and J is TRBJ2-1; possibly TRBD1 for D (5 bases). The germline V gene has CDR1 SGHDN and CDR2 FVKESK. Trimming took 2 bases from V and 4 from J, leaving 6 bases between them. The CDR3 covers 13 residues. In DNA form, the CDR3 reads TGTGCCAGCAGCCAACAGGGTTACAATGAGCAGTTCTTC. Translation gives CASSQQGYNEQFF.

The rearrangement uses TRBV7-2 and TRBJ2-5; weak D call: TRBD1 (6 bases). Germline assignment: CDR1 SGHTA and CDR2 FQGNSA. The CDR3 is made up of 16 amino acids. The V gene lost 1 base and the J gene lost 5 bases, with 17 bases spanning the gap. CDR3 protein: CASSLGGMGARETQYF. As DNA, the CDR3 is TGTGCCAGCAGCTTAGGGGGCATGGGGGCGAGGGAGACCCAGTACTTC.